Sequencing of this T cell receptor beta chain was carried out in a study of blood T cell repertoires in COVID-19. Study overall: Samples came from the United States, Italy and Spain, spanning acute and convalescent COVID-19. PBMCs, B-cell-depleted T cells, or T cells provided the cDNA or gDNA that made up the material.

Original data processing: How many nucleated cells were present was estimated from reference gene primer amplification. Sequencing used immunoSEQ multiplex PCR; TCRdb keeps in-frame clones, though not all of them. That table gives V, J and clone size, and the DNA gave D and trimming. This table has 20,000 to 30,000 clones, about 83% appearing once. This CDR3 is 14 amino acids long. The germline V and J ends were trimmed by 4 bases and 0 bases, with 11 bases remaining between them. Germline values: CDR1 SGHRS, CDR2 YFSETQ. This chain links TRBV5-1 with TRBJ2-7; D remains unclear. The specimen sequenced was peripheral blood. The source is a human donor with active COVID-19. The donor label of this sample is uncertain. CDR3 amino acids: CASSPDGPSYEQYF. Written as DNA, the CDR3 is TGCGCCAGCAGCCCTGATGGGCCCTCCTACGAGCAGTACTTC. Together with reference TRBV5-1 and TRBJ2-7, the CDR3 gives the full variable domain: KAGVTQTPRYLIKTRGQQVTLSCSPISGHRSVSWYQQTPGQGLQFLFEYFSETQRNKGNFPGRFSGRQFSNSRSEMNVSTLELGDSALYLCASSPDGPSYEQYFGPGTRLTVT.